This T cell receptor beta chain was sequenced for a study of blood T cell repertoires in COVID-19. Study-level background: Some COVID-19 samples were acute and others convalescent; all came from the United States, Italy and Spain. Sources were T cells, B-cell-depleted T cells, or PBMCs; the material itself was cDNA or gDNA.

The authors' processing: Amplification with reference gene primers provided the estimates of nucleated cell counts. Profiled with immunoSEQ multiplex PCR; TCRdb holds only in-frame clones, not every one. The DNA gave D and trimming, while V, J and clone size come from that table. The data show about 180,000 clones, with about 87% seen just once and 4% to 5% held by the top ten. Trimming left V 4 bases short and J 3 bases short, with 10 bases between. CDR3 length equals 13 residues. Germline assignment: CDR1 SNHLY and CDR2 FYNNEI. The chain combines TRBV2 with TRBJ2-7; D may be TRBD1 (5 bases). This TCR was recovered from a woman in her twenties or thirties with acute or convalescent COVID-19. Sequencing used peripheral blood. The DNA for the CDR3 is TGTGCCAGCAGTGTAGTCAGGGACTACGAGCAGTACTTC. Translated, it gives CASSVVRDYEQYF.